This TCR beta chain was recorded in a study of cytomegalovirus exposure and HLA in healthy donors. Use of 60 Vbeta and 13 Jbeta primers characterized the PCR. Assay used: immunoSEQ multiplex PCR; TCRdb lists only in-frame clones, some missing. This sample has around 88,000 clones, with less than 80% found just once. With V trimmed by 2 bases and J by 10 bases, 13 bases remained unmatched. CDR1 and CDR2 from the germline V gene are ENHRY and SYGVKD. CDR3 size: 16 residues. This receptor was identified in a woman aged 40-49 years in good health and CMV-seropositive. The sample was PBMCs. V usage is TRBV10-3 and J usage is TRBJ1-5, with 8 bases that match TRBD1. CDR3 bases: TGTGCCATCAGTGAGACCGATGGACAGGGTAGTACTCCCCAGCATTTT. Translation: CAISETDGQGSTPQHF.